This T cell receptor beta chain was sequenced for a study of Ad26.COV2.S vaccination and SARS-CoV-2 variants. About the research overall: Once, or twice with 56 days between doses, Ad26.COV2.S was given intramuscularly.

Per germline, CDR1 MNHNS and CDR2 SASEGT. The ends were cut back, 2 bases at V and 0 bases at J, with 8 bases in the middle. This CDR3 has 15 amino acids. Sample treatment: some 20 received Ad26.COV2.S at low or high dose, single or two shots; about five received placebo; per-sample allocation not given. The samples were gathered on day 63 after the first injection of vaccine or placebo. The method was immunoSEQ multiplex PCR; TCRdb's version includes in-frame clones alone and lacks a portion of them. The sample records about 400,000 clones, 88% being singletons. This TCR was sampled from a person between 18 and 60 years old who received the Ad26.COV2.S COVID-19 vaccine or a placebo. V gene TRBV6-1 combines with J gene TRBJ2-1; D gene ambiguous. The sample was peripheral blood, taken in a trial of Ad26.COV2.S vaccine versus placebo. The CDR3 DNA reads TGTGCCAGCAGTGAATCGGCTAGCTCCTACAATGAGCAGTTCTTC. This encodes CASSESASSYNEQFF.